This TCR beta chain was retrieved from a study of T cells expressing NK-cell markers. On the study more broadly: All TCR beta repertoires analysed originated from sorted CD3+CD56+NKG2C+, CD3+CD56+NKG2C- and CD3+CD56-NKG2C+ T cells.

The TCR beta cDNA came from 5'RACE template switching with UMIs. With the 5' RACE reads reprocessed, TCRdb shows one record per CDR3 protein and no DNA. In all, the sample yields 350,000 to 400,000 distinct CDR3 sequences. Findings of the study overall: What remained unclear was the HCMV specificity of expanded NKG2C+ T cell clones. Dominant NKG2C+ clonotypes in a handful of donors made up roughly 1.0-7.5% of CD8+ T cells.

To note about this clonotype: The antigen remains unidentified.

The CDR3 has 14 residues. CDR1 and CDR2 from the germline V gene are DFQATT and SNEGSKA (reference sequence). The source is a woman in her 50s in good health. The sample consisted of blood T cells: a sorted CD56 or NKG2C T cell subset, CD4+ or CD8+ T cells, or bulk PBMC T cells (not recorded which). The gene calls are TRBV20-1 and TRBJ2-4; with no DNA, the TCRdb D assignment of TRBD1 cannot be verified. Here the CDR3 reads CSADRDLAKNIQYF.